This is a list of T cell receptor beta chains from one sample in a study of technical replicates of blood from a handful of donors. Sequencing used immunoSEQ multiplex PCR; TCRdb keeps in-frame clones, though not all of them. Among 75,000 to 95,000 clones listed, 89% were seen once. Material for sequencing was T cells isolated from PBMCs. All receptors come from a human donor in good health. The CDR3 runs from the conserved cysteine through the conserved F or W. The order of the fields is J gene, clone size, V gene, D gene, CDR3 protein, CDR3 DNA. The D gene is left open where the match is weak. Size values are once, few and many counts, or a class for expanded clones, and some rows have none.

j_call: TRBJ1-1
clone_size: few
v_call: TRBV11-2
d_call: .
cdr3_aa: CASSSDGQGSEAFF
cdr3_nt: TGTGCCAGCAGCTCAGACGGGCAGGGCTCTGAAGCTTTCTTT

j_call: TRBJ2-7
clone_size: .
v_call: TRBV4-2
d_call: .
cdr3_aa: CASSQDYTAYEQYF
cdr3_nt: TGTGCCAGCAGCCAAGATTACACCGCCTACGAGCAGTACTTC

j_call: TRBJ2-7
clone_size: once
v_call: TRBV5-1
d_call: TRBD2
cdr3_aa: CASSVIAGTPNEQYF
cdr3_nt: TGCGCCAGCAGCGTTATAGCGGGAACCCCCAACGAGCAGTACTTC

j_call: TRBJ1-5
clone_size: .
v_call: TRBV7-9
d_call: TRBD1
cdr3_aa: CASSPFGQGRNQPQHF
cdr3_nt: TGTGCCAGCAGCCCCTTCGGACAGGGTCGCAATCAGCCCCAGCATTTT

j_call: TRBJ1-3
clone_size: once
v_call: TRBV27
d_call: TRBD1
cdr3_aa: CASSLGTGVNTIYF
cdr3_nt: TGTGCCAGCAGTTTGGGGACAGGGGTCAACACCATATATTTT

j_call: TRBJ2-2
clone_size: .
v_call: TRBV19
d_call: .
cdr3_aa: CASSIISGELFF
cdr3_nt: TGTGCCAGTAGTATAATCTCCGGGGAGCTGTTTTTT

j_call: TRBJ2-1
clone_size: .
v_call: TRBV18
d_call: .
cdr3_aa: CASSLETTNEQFF
cdr3_nt: TGTGCCAGCTCACTAGAGACTACGAATGAGCAGTTCTTC

j_call: TRBJ1-5
clone_size: .
v_call: TRBV27
d_call: .
cdr3_aa: CASSFTGVQPQHF
cdr3_nt: TGTGCCAGCAGTTTTACGGGGGTTCAGCCCCAGCATTTT

j_call: TRBJ2-1
clone_size: .
v_call: TRBV10-3
d_call: TRBD2
cdr3_aa: CAISESSSGVINEQFF
cdr3_nt: TGTGCCATCAGTGAGTCTAGTAGCGGGGTGATAAATGAGCAGTTCTTC

j_call: TRBJ2-3
clone_size: .
v_call: TRBV28
d_call: TRBD2
cdr3_aa: CASSLEREAPDTQYF
cdr3_nt: TGTGCCAGCAGTTTAGAGCGGGAGGCCCCAGATACGCAGTATTTT

j_call: TRBJ1-5
clone_size: once
v_call: TRBV28
d_call: .
cdr3_aa: CAITPDTTINQPQHF
cdr3_nt: TGTGCCATCACCCCGGACACCACTATCAATCAGCCCCAGCATTTT

j_call: TRBJ1-1
clone_size: .
v_call: TRBV7-2
d_call: .
cdr3_aa: CASSLAGQIMNTEAFF
cdr3_nt: TGTGCCAGCAGCTTAGCAGGACAGATTATGAACACTGAAGCTTTCTTT

j_call: TRBJ2-5
clone_size: .
v_call: TRBV5-4
d_call: .
cdr3_aa: CASRRQGMQETQYF
cdr3_nt: TGTGCCAGCAGGAGGCAGGGTATGCAAGAGACCCAGTACTTC

j_call: TRBJ2-1
clone_size: .
v_call: TRBV28
d_call: TRBD2
cdr3_aa: CASSRPGLAGLGEQFF
cdr3_nt: TGTGCCAGCAGTCGGCCGGGACTAGCGGGACTCGGTGAGCAGTTCTTC

j_call: TRBJ1-1
clone_size: .
v_call: TRBV9
d_call: .
cdr3_aa: CASSVGHNTEAFF
cdr3_nt: TGTGCCAGCAGCGTTGGACATAACACTGAAGCTTTCTTT

j_call: TRBJ1-1
clone_size: .
v_call: TRBV21-1
d_call: .
cdr3_aa: CASSLAFF
cdr3_nt: TGTGCCAGCAGCCTAGCTTTCTTT

j_call: TRBJ2-7
clone_size: .
v_call: TRBV2
d_call: .
cdr3_aa: CATRAIGTLSYEQYF
cdr3_nt: TGTGCCACCAGAGCTATAGGGACACTCTCCTACGAGCAGTACTTC

j_call: TRBJ1-2
clone_size: .
v_call: TRBV14
d_call: .
cdr3_aa: CASSQDWGRRVNGYTF
cdr3_nt: TGTGCCAGCAGCCAAGATTGGGGGAGGAGGGTCAATGGCTACACCTTC

j_call: TRBJ2-5
clone_size: .
v_call: TRBV29-1
d_call: TRBD2
cdr3_aa: CSVEGGEGIQETQYF
cdr3_nt: TGCAGCGTTGAAGGGGGGGAGGGGATTCAAGAGACCCAGTACTTC

j_call: TRBJ2-7
clone_size: .
v_call: TRBV28
d_call: .
cdr3_aa: CASTPPGVAYYEQYF
cdr3_nt: TGTGCCAGCACCCCCCCGGGGGTGGCATACTACGAGCAGTACTTC

j_call: TRBJ1-2
clone_size: .
v_call: TRBV11-3
d_call: TRBD1
cdr3_aa: CASSARYRGGDYGYTF
cdr3_nt: TGTGCCAGCAGCGCTAGGTACAGGGGAGGAGACTATGGCTACACCTTC

j_call: TRBJ2-3
clone_size: .
v_call: TRBV29-1
d_call: .
cdr3_aa: CSVPGFGGTDTQYF
cdr3_nt: TGCAGCGTTCCTGGCTTCGGGGGCACAGATACGCAGTATTTT

j_call: TRBJ2-5
clone_size: .
v_call: TRBV5-1
d_call: .
cdr3_aa: CASSLGSGQETQYF
cdr3_nt: TGCGCCAGCAGCTTGGGTAGCGGACAAGAGACCCAGTACTTC

j_call: TRBJ1-1
clone_size: .
v_call: TRBV5-1
d_call: .
cdr3_aa: CASSLGGRVNTEAFF
cdr3_nt: TGCGCCAGCAGCTTAGGCGGGCGCGTGAACACTGAAGCTTTCTTT

j_call: TRBJ2-3
clone_size: once
v_call: TRBV19
d_call: TRBD2
cdr3_aa: CASSILRTSVSTDTQYF
cdr3_nt: TGTGCCAGTAGTATCCTTAGGACTAGCGTTAGCACAGATACGCAGTATTTT

j_call: TRBJ1-5
clone_size: .
v_call: TRBV28
d_call: .
cdr3_aa: CASSSMDIISNQPQHF
cdr3_nt: TGTGCCAGCAGCTCGATGGACATTATTAGCAATCAGCCCCAGCATTTT

j_call: TRBJ2-1
clone_size: .
v_call: TRBV29-1
d_call: .
cdr3_aa: CSVGDTSYNEQFF
cdr3_nt: TGCAGCGTTGGGGACACCTCCTACAATGAGCAGTTCTTC